The entry below gives a single T cell receptor beta chain sequence along with its context. What it recognizes is unknown. Germline V CDR1 and CDR2: SQVTM, ANQGSEA. This CDR3 spans 11 amino acids. The V end lost 8 bases, the J end lost 2 bases, and 10 bases lay between the germline ends. The source of the sample is a study of beta chain features in type 1 diabetes. Study-wide results and limits: All four CD4+ subsets from Type 1 diabetes patients carried moderately but significantly shorter TCRB CDR3s.

All of the isolated RNA was reverse transcribed, so expressed TCRB transcripts were sequenced. Assay used: immunoSEQ multiplex PCR; TCRdb lists only in-frame clones, some missing. The table shows 250,000 to 350,000 clones, with 15% occurring only once. What was sequenced was naive CD4+ T cells from blood. The chain couples TRBV29-1 to TRBJ2-7, with D possibly TRBD1 on 6 matching bases. The source is a man aged 18 to 30 with type 1 diabetes. This CDR3 is CSIRQAYEQYF. The DNA of the CDR3 is TGCAGCATAAGACAGGCCTACGAGCAGTACTTC.